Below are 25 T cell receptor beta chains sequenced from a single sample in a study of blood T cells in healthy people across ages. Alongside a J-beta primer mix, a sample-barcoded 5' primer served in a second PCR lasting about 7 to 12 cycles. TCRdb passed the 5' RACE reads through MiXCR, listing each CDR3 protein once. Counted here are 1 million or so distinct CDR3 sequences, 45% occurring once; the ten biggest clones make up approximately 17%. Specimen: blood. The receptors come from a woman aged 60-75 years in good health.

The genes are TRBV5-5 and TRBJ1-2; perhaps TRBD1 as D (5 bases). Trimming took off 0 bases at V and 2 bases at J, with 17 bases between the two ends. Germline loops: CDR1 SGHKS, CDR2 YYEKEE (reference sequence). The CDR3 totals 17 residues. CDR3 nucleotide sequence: TGTGCCAGCAGCTTGGCCGGGGGAGGAGCCCAAAACTATGGCTACACCTTC. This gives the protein CASSLAGGGAQNYGYTF. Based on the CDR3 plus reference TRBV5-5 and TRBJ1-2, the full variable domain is DAGVTQSPTHLIKTRGQQVTLRCSPISGHKSVSWYQQVLGQGPQFIFQYYEKEERGRGNFPDRFSARQFPNYSSELNVNALLLGDSALYLCASSLAGGGAQNYGYTFGSGTRLTVV.

The DNA of the CDR3 is TGCGCCAGCAGCTCGGGACAGCCTAAGGAGCCCCAGTACTTC. This codes for CASSSGQPKEPQYF. The chain couples TRBV5-1 to TRBJ2-5; TRBD1 agrees at 7 bases. The CDR3 is 14 residues long. The ends lost 3 bases at V and 9 bases at J; junction bases unmatched: 11. In germline, CDR1 is SGHRS, CDR2 YFSETQ.

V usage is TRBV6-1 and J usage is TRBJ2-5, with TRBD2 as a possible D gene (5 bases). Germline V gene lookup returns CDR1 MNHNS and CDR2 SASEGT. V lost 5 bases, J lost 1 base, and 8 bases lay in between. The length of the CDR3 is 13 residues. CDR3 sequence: CASSKLVQETQYF. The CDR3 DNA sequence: TGTGCCAGCAGTAAACTAGTCCAAGAGACCCAGTACTTC.

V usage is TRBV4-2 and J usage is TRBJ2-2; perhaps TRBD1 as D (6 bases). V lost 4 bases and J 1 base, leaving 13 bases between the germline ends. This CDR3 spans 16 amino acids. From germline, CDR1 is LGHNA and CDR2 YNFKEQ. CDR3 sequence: CASSLSGTQNTGELFF. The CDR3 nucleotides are TGTGCCAGCAGCCTATCCGGGACACAGAACACCGGGGAGCTGTTTTTT.

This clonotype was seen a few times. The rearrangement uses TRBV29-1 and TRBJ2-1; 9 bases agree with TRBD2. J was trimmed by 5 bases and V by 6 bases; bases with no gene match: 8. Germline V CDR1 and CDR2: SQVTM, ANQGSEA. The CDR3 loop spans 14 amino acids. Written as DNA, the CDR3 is TGCAGCGTCCTTAGCGGGAGAGCTAACAATGAGCAGTTCTTC. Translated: CSVLSGRANNEQFF.

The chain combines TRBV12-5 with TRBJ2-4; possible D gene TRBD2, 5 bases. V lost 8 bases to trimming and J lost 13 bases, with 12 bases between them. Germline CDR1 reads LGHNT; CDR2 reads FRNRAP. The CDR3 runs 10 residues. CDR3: CASLEGVQYF. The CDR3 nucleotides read TGTGCTAGTCTCGAGGGAGTGCAGTACTTC.

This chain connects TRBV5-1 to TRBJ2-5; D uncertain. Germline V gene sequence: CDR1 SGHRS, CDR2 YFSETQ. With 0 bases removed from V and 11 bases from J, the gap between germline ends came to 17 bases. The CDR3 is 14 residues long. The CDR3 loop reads CASSLERSPNEQYF. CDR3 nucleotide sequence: TGCGCCAGCAGCTTGGAACGAAGTCCCAATGAGCAGTACTTC.

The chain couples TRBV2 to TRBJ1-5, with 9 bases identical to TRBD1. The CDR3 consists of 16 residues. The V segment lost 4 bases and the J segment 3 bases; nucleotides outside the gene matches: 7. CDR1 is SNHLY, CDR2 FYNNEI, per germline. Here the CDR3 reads CASSGSGTGFNQPQHF. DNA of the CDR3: TGTGCCAGCAGTGGATCGGGGACAGGGTTCAATCAGCCCCAGCATTTT.

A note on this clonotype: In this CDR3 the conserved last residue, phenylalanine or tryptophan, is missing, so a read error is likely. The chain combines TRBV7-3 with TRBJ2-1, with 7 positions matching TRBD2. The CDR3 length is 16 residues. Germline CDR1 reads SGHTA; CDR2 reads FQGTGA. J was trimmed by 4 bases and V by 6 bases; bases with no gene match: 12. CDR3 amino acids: CASSWTGTTTYNEQFL. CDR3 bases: TGTGCCAGCAGTTGGACCGGGACTACTACTTACAATGAGCAGTTCTTA.

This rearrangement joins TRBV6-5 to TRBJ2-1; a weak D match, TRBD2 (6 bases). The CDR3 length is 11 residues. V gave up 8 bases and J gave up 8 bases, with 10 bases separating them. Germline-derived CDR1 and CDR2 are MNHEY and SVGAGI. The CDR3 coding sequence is TGTGCCAGCGGGACTCCCCATGAGCAGTTCTTC. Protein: CASGTPHEQFF.

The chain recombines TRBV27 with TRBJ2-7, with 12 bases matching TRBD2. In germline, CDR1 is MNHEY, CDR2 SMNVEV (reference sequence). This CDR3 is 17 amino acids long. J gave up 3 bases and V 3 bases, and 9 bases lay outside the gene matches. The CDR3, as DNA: TGTGCCAGCAGTTTCCACGGACTAGCGGGAAAGCTCTACGAGCAGTACTTC. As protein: CASSFHGLAGKLYEQYF.

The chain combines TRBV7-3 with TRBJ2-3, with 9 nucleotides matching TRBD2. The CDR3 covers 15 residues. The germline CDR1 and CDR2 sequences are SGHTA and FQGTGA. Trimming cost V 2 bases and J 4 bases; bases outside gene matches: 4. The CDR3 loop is CASSLRLAAADTQYF. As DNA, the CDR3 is TGTGCCAGCAGCTTACGACTAGCGGCGGCAGATACGCAGTATTTT.

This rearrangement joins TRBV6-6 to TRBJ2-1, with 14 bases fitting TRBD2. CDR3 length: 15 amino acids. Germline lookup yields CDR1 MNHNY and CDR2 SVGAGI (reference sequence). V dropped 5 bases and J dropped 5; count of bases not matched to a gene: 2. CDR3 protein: CASSGTSGSNNEQFF. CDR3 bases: TGTGCCAGCAGTGGGACTAGCGGGAGCAACAATGAGCAGTTCTTC.

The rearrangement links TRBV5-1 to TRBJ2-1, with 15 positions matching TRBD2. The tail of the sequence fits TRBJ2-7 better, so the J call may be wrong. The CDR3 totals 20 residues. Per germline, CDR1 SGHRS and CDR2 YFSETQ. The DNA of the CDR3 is TGCGCCAGCAGCTTGGCTAAGGGACTAGCGGGAGGCGCCTCCTACAATGAGCAGTACTTC. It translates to CASSLAKGLAGGASYNEQYF.

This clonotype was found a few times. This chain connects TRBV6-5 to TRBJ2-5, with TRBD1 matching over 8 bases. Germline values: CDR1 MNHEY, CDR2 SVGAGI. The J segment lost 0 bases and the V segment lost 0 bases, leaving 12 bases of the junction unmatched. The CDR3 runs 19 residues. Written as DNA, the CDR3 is TGTGCCAGCAGTTACTCGCGACAGGGGACCCACAAAAACCAAGAGACCCAGTACTTC. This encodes CASSYSRQGTHKNQETQYF.

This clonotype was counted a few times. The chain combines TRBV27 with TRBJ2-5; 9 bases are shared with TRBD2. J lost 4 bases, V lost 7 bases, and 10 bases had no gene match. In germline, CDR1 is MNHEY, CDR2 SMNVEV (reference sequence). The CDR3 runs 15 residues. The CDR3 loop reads CASKSLSGRGETQYF. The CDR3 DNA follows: TGTGCCAGCAAGTCCCTTAGCGGGAGAGGAGAGACCCAGTACTTC.

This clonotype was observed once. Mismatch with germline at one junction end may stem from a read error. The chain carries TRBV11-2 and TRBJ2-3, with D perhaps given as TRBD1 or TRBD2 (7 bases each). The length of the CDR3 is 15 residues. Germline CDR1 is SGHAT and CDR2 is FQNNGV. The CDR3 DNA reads TGTGCCAGCAGCTTAGGAGGGGGAGGGACAGATGCGCAGTATTTT. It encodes CASSLGGGGTDAQYF. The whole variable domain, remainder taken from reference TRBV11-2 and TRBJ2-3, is EAGVAQSPRYKIIEKRQSVAFWCNPISGHATLYWYQQILGQGPKLLIQFQNNGVVDDSQLPKDRFSAERLKGVDSTLKIQPAKLEDSAVYLCASSLGGGGTDAQYFGPGTRLTVL.

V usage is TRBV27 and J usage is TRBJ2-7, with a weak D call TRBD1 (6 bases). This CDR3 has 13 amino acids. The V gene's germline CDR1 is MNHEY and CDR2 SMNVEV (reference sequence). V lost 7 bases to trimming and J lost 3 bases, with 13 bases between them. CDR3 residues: CASNELGGYEQYF. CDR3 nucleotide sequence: TGTGCCAGCAACGAATTAGGGGGCTACGAGCAGTACTTC.

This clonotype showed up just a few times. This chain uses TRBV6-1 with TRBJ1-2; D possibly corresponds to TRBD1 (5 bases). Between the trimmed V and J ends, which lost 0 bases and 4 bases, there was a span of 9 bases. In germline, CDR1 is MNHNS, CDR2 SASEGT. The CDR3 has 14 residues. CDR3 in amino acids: CASSEALQGYGYTF. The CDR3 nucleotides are TGTGCCAGCAGTGAAGCGCTTCAGGGCTATGGCTACACCTTC.

The chain's CDR3 is CASSEMGPADTQYF. In DNA form, the CDR3 reads TGTGCCAGCAGTGAAATGGGACCAGCAGATACGCAGTATTTT. V and J are TRBV6-1 and TRBJ2-3; either TRBD1 or TRBD2 may fit D (5 bases each). Germline V gene sequence: CDR1 MNHNS, CDR2 SASEGT. This CDR3 spans 14 amino acids. V dropped 2 bases and J dropped 4 bases, with 10 bases sitting between them.

The CDR3 DNA is TGTGCCAGCAGTTTGACGGGACTATCCTACGAGCAGTTCTTC. Amino acids: CASSLTGLSYEQFF. The chain joins TRBV27 to TRBJ2-1, with 7 bases fitting TRBD2. Germline CDR1 and CDR2: MNHEY and SMNVEV (reference sequence). J was trimmed by 10 bases and V by 3 bases; bases with no gene match: 9. The CDR3 extends over 14 amino acids.

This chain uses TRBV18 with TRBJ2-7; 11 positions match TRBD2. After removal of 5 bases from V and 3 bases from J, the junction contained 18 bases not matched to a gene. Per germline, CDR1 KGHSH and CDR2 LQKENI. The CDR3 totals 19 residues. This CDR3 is CASSNPEGQTSGIFYEQYF. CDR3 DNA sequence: TGTGCCAGCTCAAACCCGGAGGGCCAGACTAGCGGGATTTTCTACGAGCAGTACTTC.

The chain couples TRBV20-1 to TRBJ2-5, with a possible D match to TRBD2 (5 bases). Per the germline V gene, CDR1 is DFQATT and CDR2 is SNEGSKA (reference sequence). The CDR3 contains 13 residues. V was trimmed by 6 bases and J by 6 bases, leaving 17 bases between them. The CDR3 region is CSAAGMGLKTQYF. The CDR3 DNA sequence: TGCAGTGCGGCCGGGATGGGGTTAAAGACCCAGTACTTC.

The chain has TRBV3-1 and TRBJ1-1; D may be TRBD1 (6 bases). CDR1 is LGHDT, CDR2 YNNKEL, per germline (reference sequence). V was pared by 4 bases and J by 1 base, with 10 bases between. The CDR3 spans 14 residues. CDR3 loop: CASSRSQGNTEAFF. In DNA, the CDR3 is TGTGCCAGCAGCCGCTCACAGGGGAACACTGAAGCTTTCTTT.

The CDR3 nucleotides are TGCAGTGCTAGAGGGACAGGGGGACGCTACAATGAGCAGTTCTTC. The encoded protein is CSARGTGGRYNEQFF. The chain joins TRBV20-1 to TRBJ2-1; 10 nucleotides agree with TRBD1. V dropped 1 base and J dropped 3; count of bases not matched to a gene: 3. From germline, CDR1 is DFQATT and CDR2 SNEGSKA (reference sequence). The CDR3 spans 15 residues.